This T cell receptor (beta chain) was profiled in a study of blood T cell repertoires in COVID-19 (TCRdb year 2020). Study-wide context: Samples covering the acute and convalescent phases of COVID-19 were provided by collaborators in the United States, Italy and Spain. The prospective study material was composed of cDNA or gDNA derived from T cells, B-cell-depleted T cells, or PBMCs. Deeply sampled blood TCRbeta repertoires from subjects exposed to, actively infected with, or recovered from COVID-19 were included in the dataset. The repertoires were made available in a free public database intended to serve as a resource for research on the immune response to SARS-CoV-2. The samples were drawn from two sources: the first 160 participants of the ongoing ImmuneRACE study, and about 1,300 subjects contributed by 6 global collaborators. The sample metadata nearly always contained a de-identified subject ID, COVID-19 status, age in years and sex. Where available, HLA class I and class II types were obtained from metadata supplied by the sample provider rather than from assay-based typing. Findings and caveats that apply to the study as a whole: The amount of clinical and demographic metadata varied by source and participant and was provided uncurated.

The germline V gene (reference sequence) provides CDR1 SGHNT and CDR2 YYREEE. Reading from cysteine to phenylalanine, the CDR3 counts 15 amino acids. Solely the CDR3 DNA is kept, with 45 bases framed from the first base. Trimming takes 1 base off V and 7 bases off J; junction bases not matched to a gene: 5. Collaborating institutions collected whole blood in K2EDTA tubes following their own protocols. For TCRbeta analysis, collaborator samples were shipped as frozen whole blood, as isolated PBMCs, or as DNA extracted from either sample type. TCRbeta CDR3 regions were amplified from genomic DNA by means of the immunoSEQ Assay, a bias-controlled multiplex PCR. Concerning the study's data processing: The number of nucleated cells in each sample was estimated by amplification of reference gene primers within the assay. Sequence reads were collapsed and filtered to measure the absolute abundance of every unique TCRbeta CDR3 rearrangement. For each sample, productive Simpson clonality was calculated by taking the square root of Simpson's diversity index across productive rearrangements. TCRdb carries this immuneACCESS record with in-frame sequences only. Its versions omit some clonotypes, under half of them owing to an unresolved V gene in the studies checked, with the rest unexplained. V, J and clone size were drawn from that table, and D and trimming were deduced from the DNA. For this sample the table gives 85,000 to 95,000 clones, of which 75% to 90% were detected only once. The top ten clones comprise around 19% of the sample.

As for this clone: Which antigen it targets is not known. Per-base quality was not reported, and no clone a single base away is much larger than it.

The sequence was obtained from an elderly woman with acute or convalescent COVID-19. Rearrangement joined TRBV5-4 to TRBJ1-6, and 7 junctional nucleotides match TRBD1. Material for sequencing was peripheral blood. The CDR3 protein is CASSLWAGGNSPLHF. The nucleotide sequence is given as TGTGCCAGCAGCTTGTGGGCAGGGGGAAATTCACCCCTCCACTTT.